The present TCR beta chain was sequenced within a study of blood T cells in healthy people across ages. A second PCR, run for roughly 7 to 11 cycles, used a sample-barcoded 5' primer plus a J-beta primer mix. TCRdb re-called the 5' RACE reads through MiXCR, storing one row per CDR3 protein. The sample holds hundreds of thousands of distinct CDR3 sequences, 56% seen once. The CDR3 loop spans 14 amino acids. Material: blood. This clonotype originated in a man aged 40-49 years in good health. The V call is TRBV21-1, the J call TRBJ1-4. TRBV21-1 is designated a pseudogene. CDR3 residues: CASSQTETNEKLFF. As DNA, the CDR3 is TGTGCCAGCAGCCAGACCGAAACTAATGAAAAACTGTTTTTT.